This TCR beta chain was recorded in a study of T-cell reconstitution after alpha-beta-depleted transplantation in children. This clonotype was observed many times. The V and J ends lost 7 bases and 4 bases, in that order; junction bases with no gene match: 8. CDR3 length: 14 amino acids. A TCRbeta library incorporating unique molecular identifiers was prepared. Using its own MiXCR run on the PCR reads, TCRdb lists one record per CDR3 protein. The sample lists some 200,000 distinct CDR3 sequences; roughly 7.5% were seen once. This rearrangement joins TRBV12-3 or TRBV12-4 to TRBJ2-7, with 9 bases identical to TRBD1. The receptor comes from a human donor who donated a stem cell graft to a child with Wiskott-Aldrich syndrome. This material consisted of PBMCs from the stem cell graft donor, taken from the stem cell graft. This chain's CDR3 is CASNLQGAAYEQYF. The CDR3 DNA sequence: TGTGCCAGCAACTTACAGGGGGCGGCGTACGAGCAGTACTTC.